Listed here is a single T cell receptor (beta chain). V was shortened by 1 base and J by 2 bases, with 9 bases between the two germline ends. Germline loops: CDR1 KGHSH, CDR2 LQKENI. The CDR3 has 15 amino acids. The sample originates from a study of cytomegalovirus exposure and HLA in healthy donors. The method was immunoSEQ multiplex PCR; TCRdb's version includes in-frame clones alone and lacks a portion of them. The table lists tens of thousands of clones, approximately 95% of them singletons. The sequence derives from a woman aged 18-30 years in good health and CMV-seronegative. The chain links TRBV18 to TRBJ2-1; tentative D call: TRBD1 (6 bases). Sequencing was carried out using PBMCs. The CDR3 DNA is TGTGCCAGCTCACCACAGGGGGTACCCTACAATGAGCAGTTCTTC. It specifies CASSPQGVPYNEQFF.